Listed below are T cell receptor beta chains from one sample, sequenced in a study of blood T cell repertoires in COVID-19. Clones were sequenced by immunoSEQ multiplex PCR, and TCRdb holds only the in-frame ones, with some missing. The sample lists a few hundred thousand clones, around nine tenths occurring once. Sequenced sample: peripheral blood. These receptors were obtained from a woman aged 55-69 years with COVID-19, enrolled during active disease. The CDR3 runs from the conserved cysteine through the conserved F or W. D genes are given only for firm matches. Clone size is given for some rows only: seen once, a few or many times, or a class if the clone is expanded.

TGTGCCAGCAGCTTAGCGTCGCGGGGAGAGTATGAGCAGTTCTTC,CASSLASRGEYEQFF,TRBJ2-1,TRBV7-8,.,.
TGTGCCTGGAGTCATGATGTTTGGCAGGGGGAAGCTTTCTTT,CAWSHDVWQGEAFF,TRBJ1-1,TRBV30,.,.
TGTGCCAGCAGTGATTACACGAACACTGAAGCTTTCTTT,CASSDYTNTEAFF,TRBJ1-1,TRBV2,few,.
TGTGCCAGTAGTGCACGGGTTGACACCGGGGAGCTGTTTTTT,CASSARVDTGELFF,TRBJ2-2,TRBV19,.,.
TGTGCCAGCGGACAGGGGAGCTATGGCTACACCTTC,CASGQGSYGYTF,TRBJ1-2,TRBV4-2,.,TRBD1
TGTGCCAGCAGCTTTCCGGGACAGGGGGCTAACACTGAAGCTTTCTTT,CASSFPGQGANTEAFF,TRBJ1-1,TRBV5-4,.,TRBD1
TGTGCCAGCAGCCAATTTAGAGGGACTGAAGCTTTCTTT,CASSQFRGTEAFF,TRBJ1-1,TRBV14,.,.
TGTGCCAGCAGTTTAGAGTCTCGGCGGGGGCGCCGCCAGCCCCAGCATTTT,CASSLESRRGRRQPQHF,TRBJ1-5,TRBV28,.,.
TGTGCCAGCAGGGCTGGACAGGACTTCGGCTACACCTTC,CASRAGQDFGYTF,TRBJ1-2,TRBV5-4,.,TRBD1
TGTGCCAGTAGACGGGGAACGGCCTTAAGCCATCAGCCCCAGCATTTT,CASRRGTALSHQPQHF,TRBJ1-5,TRBV19,once,.
TGTGCCTGGAGTTATCAGGGGTTTTCACCCCTCCACTTT,CAWSYQGFSPLHF,TRBJ1-6,TRBV30,few,.
TGTGCCAGCAGAACAGACAGGTCCTACGAGCAGTACTTC,CASRTDRSYEQYF,TRBJ2-7,TRBV5-4,many,.
TGTGCCAGCTCACCAACAGGGCCCCTCTCCTACGAGCAGTACTTC,CASSPTGPLSYEQYF,TRBJ2-7,TRBV18,.,.
TGTGCCAGCAGCTTGTTGGCCGGGGGCTACACCTTC,CASSLLAGGYTF,TRBJ1-2,TRBV5-6,.,.
TGTGCCATCAGTGACCCGGGACAGGGGGCTGGCGAGTCCTATGGCTACACCTTC,CAISDPGQGAGESYGYTF,TRBJ1-2,TRBV10-3,.,TRBD1
TGTGCCAGCAGCGCATGGATGGGGACAGAGTACAATGAGCAGTTCTTC,CASSAWMGTEYNEQFF,TRBJ2-1,TRBV7-9,.,TRBD1
TGTGCCAGCAGTGAGACGGTGTCGAGGTCACCCCTCCACTTT,CASSETVSRSPLHF,TRBJ1-6,TRBV6-1,once,.
TGTGCCAGCAGCGTAGACAACTCTGGAAACACCATATATTTT,CASSVDNSGNTIYF,TRBJ1-3,TRBV9,.,.
TGTGCCAGCACGGGTAGCGGGGCACCTGGAAACACCATATATTTT,CASTGSGAPGNTIYF,TRBJ1-3,TRBV2,.,.
TGTGCCAGCAGTGATACCGGGGGGGCCTACAATGAGCAGTTCTTC,CASSDTGGAYNEQFF,TRBJ2-1,TRBV2,.,TRBD2
TGTGCCAGCAGCTTAGCGGGGGGGGGAGCCCAGCCCCAGCATTTT,CASSLAGGGAQPQHF,TRBJ1-5,TRBV7-9,.,.
TGTGCCAGCAGCTTAGGGCCGACAGCTAACTATGGCTACACCTTC,CASSLGPTANYGYTF,TRBJ1-2,TRBV7-8,.,.
TGTGCCAGCAGTGCTTTTTTACTACAGGGGACCGGGGAGCTGTTTTTT,CASSAFLLQGTGELFF,TRBJ2-2,TRBV6-1,.,TRBD1
TGCGCCAGCAGCCTAACAGGGGGCGCCTCCTACAATGAGCAGTTCTTC,CASSLTGGASYNEQFF,TRBJ2-1,TRBV5-1,.,TRBD1
TGCGCCAGCAGCTTGGCGGGACAGGGGACACATGGCTACACCTTC,CASSLAGQGTHGYTF,TRBJ1-2,TRBV5-1,.,TRBD1
TGTGCCAGCACCTATACCGGGACTCTGAGCTCCTACGAGCAGTACTTC,CASTYTGTLSSYEQYF,TRBJ2-7,TRBV5-6,.,.
TGTGCCAGCAAGGGGACCGGGGGGGATGAGCAGTTCTTC,CASKGTGGDEQFF,TRBJ2-1,TRBV12-3/TRBV12-4,.,TRBD2
TGTGCCAGCAGTGAAGCGCCGGGGGGGCGGGGAGAGCAGTTCTTC,CASSEAPGGRGEQFF,TRBJ2-1,TRBV6-1,.,TRBD2
TGTGCCAGCAGCCCCTACGATGGGCTGGGCACTGAAGCTTTCTTT,CASSPYDGLGTEAFF,TRBJ1-1,TRBV7-9,.,.
TGTGCCAGCAAGCCGGACTGGAGGCATGGCTACACCTTC,CASKPDWRHGYTF,TRBJ1-2,TRBV27,.,.
TGTGCCAGCAGCCCCCAGGACAGCTACGAGCAGTACTTC,CASSPQDSYEQYF,TRBJ2-7,TRBV7-3,.,.
TGTGCCAGCAGCCCCGGGACTAGCGGGGGCCTCTACAATGAGCAGTTCTTC,CASSPGTSGGLYNEQFF,TRBJ2-1,TRBV7-3,.,TRBD2
TGTGCCAGCAAAACCGGGAGTACCTATTCACCCCTCCACTTT,CASKTGSTYSPLHF,TRBJ1-6,TRBV25-1,.,.
TGCAGTGCTAGTCGGGCAGGGGAAAACGAGCAGTACTTC,CSASRAGENEQYF,TRBJ2-7,TRBV20-1,once,.
TGTGCCAGCAGCACCCCGGGACAGTCCTACGAGCAGTACTTC,CASSTPGQSYEQYF,TRBJ2-7,TRBV7-7,.,TRBD1
TGTGCCAGCAGCTTGGCTTTCCTCACAGATACGCAGTATTTT,CASSLAFLTDTQYF,TRBJ2-3,TRBV5-5,.,.
TGTGCCAGTAGTCCTCAACCTCCACAGGGGAAGGGCTACACCTTC,CASSPQPPQGKGYTF,TRBJ1-2,TRBV19,.,TRBD1
TGTGCCAGCAGCCCCGGACAGGGGGGCCGGTATGAAAAACTGTTTTTT,CASSPGQGGRYEKLFF,TRBJ1-4,TRBV25-1,once,TRBD1
TGTGCCAGCAGCTTCAACCCTAGCGGGGCGGATACGCAGTATTTT,CASSFNPSGADTQYF,TRBJ2-3,TRBV7-2,.,TRBD2
TGTGCCAGCTCAGCAATAACACCGGGACTAGACTACAATGAGCAGTTCTTC,CASSAITPGLDYNEQFF,TRBJ2-1,TRBV18,.,TRBD2
TGTGCCTGGACCCCCCGGGCAGGGGGATTCTCACCCCTCCACTTT,CAWTPRAGGFSPLHF,TRBJ1-6,TRBV30,.,TRBD1
TGTGCCAGCAGCCCCCGGGACAGGGGCTACCACGAGCAGTACTTC,CASSPRDRGYHEQYF,TRBJ2-7,TRBV6-5,.,TRBD1
TGTGCCAGCAGCGGACAGGTACCCCCTGAAGCTTTCTTT,CASSGQVPPEAFF,TRBJ1-1,TRBV2,.,TRBD1
TGTGCCAGCAGCGTAGCTAGCGGGGGGGGAAATGAGCAGTTCTTC,CASSVASGGGNEQFF,TRBJ2-1,TRBV9,.,TRBD2
TGTGCCAGTAGTATCGTGGACAGGGGGCGCGGCTACACCTTC,CASSIVDRGRGYTF,TRBJ1-2,TRBV19,.,TRBD1
TGTGCCAGCAGCTCAGGAGCGGGGGGGCCCGGGGAGCTGTTTTTT,CASSSGAGGPGELFF,TRBJ2-2,TRBV7-9,.,TRBD2
TGTGCCAGTAGTAAAAAGCGGGGGAGCTCCTACAATGAGCAGTTCTTC,CASSKKRGSSYNEQFF,TRBJ2-1,TRBV19,.,TRBD2
TGTGCCTGGAGTGTAGGCGGGGGGTACAATGAGCAGTTCTTC,CAWSVGGGYNEQFF,TRBJ2-1,TRBV30,.,TRBD2
TGCGCCAGCAGCCAAGAGTTAGCTGAGTCCTACAATGAGCAGTTCTTC,CASSQELAESYNEQFF,TRBJ2-1,TRBV4-1,.,.
TGTGCCAGCAGCCTCATTCAGGGTGGCCAAGAGACCCAGTACTTC,CASSLIQGGQETQYF,TRBJ2-5,TRBV7-9,.,.
TGTGCCAGCAGTTACCTCCGACAGGGCGGTGCCGGGGAGCTGTTTTTT,CASSYLRQGGAGELFF,TRBJ2-2,TRBV6-2/TRBV6-3,once,TRBD1
TGTGCCAGCAGTTTAGGGGCAGATATTCTCACTGAAGCTTTCTTT,CASSLGADILTEAFF,TRBJ1-1,TRBV28,.,.
TGCGCCAGCAGCTTTACTAGCGGGATCTACAATGAGCAGTTCTTC,CASSFTSGIYNEQFF,TRBJ2-1,TRBV5-1,.,TRBD2
TGTGCCAGCTCACCGCAGGTCCTAGGGGCTAATGAAAAACTGTTTTTT,CASSPQVLGANEKLFF,TRBJ1-4,TRBV18,.,.
TGTGCCAGCAGCTTGAGTGGGCAGAGCCATCAGCCCCAGCATTTT,CASSLSGQSHQPQHF,TRBJ1-5,TRBV7-2,.,.